This entry lists 22 T cell receptor beta chains sequenced from one sample in a study of early T cells in non-severe SARS-CoV-2 infection. TCRdb fed the 5' RACE reads into MiXCR, producing one record per CDR3 protein. Among approximately 81,000 distinct CDR3 sequences listed, approximately 13% were seen once. The sequenced sample consisted of whole blood. The receptor source for this set is an adult who was a healthcare worker with PCR-confirmed SARS-CoV-2 infection or an uninfected control (not recorded which).

The sample holds a few counts of this clonotype. This chain joins TRBV30 and TRBJ1-3; TRBD1 might be the D (5 bases). V lost 2 bases, J lost 0 bases, and 17 bases lay in between. Germline V lookup: CDR1 GTSNPN, CDR2 SVGIG (reference sequence). The CDR3 runs to 17 residues. CDR3 sequence (DNA): TGTGCCTGGAGTAAAAGCAGGGTAGGGAACTCTGGAAACACCATATATTTT. Its translation: CAWSKSRVGNSGNTIYF.

The V gene is TRBV3-1, the J gene TRBJ2-7, with no clear D. Trimming took 1 base from V and 2 from J, leaving 15 bases between them. The length of the CDR3 is 16 residues. Germline V CDR1 and CDR2: LGHDT, YNNKEL (reference sequence). CDR3 sequence reads: CASSQAFQPSTYEQYF. As DNA, the CDR3 is TGTGCCAGCAGCCAAGCATTTCAACCCTCCACCTACGAGCAGTACTTC.

The rearrangement uses TRBV29-1 and TRBJ2-6, with D perhaps TRBD1 (5 bases). V was pared by 7 bases and J by 0 bases, with 13 bases between. The CDR3 is made up of 15 amino acids. Germline CDR1 and CDR2: SQVTM and ANQGSEA. The CDR3 loop reads CSGVTGSSGANVLTF. DNA of the CDR3: TGCAGCGGGGTTACAGGCTCCTCTGGGGCCAACGTCCTGACTTTC. Supplemented by reference TRBV29-1 and TRBJ2-6, the full variable domain reads SAVISQKPSRDICQRGTSLTIQCQVDSQVTMMFWYRQQPGQSLTLIATANQGSEATYESGFVIDKFPISRPNLTFSTLTVSNMSPEDSSIYLCSGVTGSSGANVLTFGAGSRLTVL.

The chain couples TRBV2 to TRBJ1-4; D is unclear. Germline values: CDR1 SNHLY, CDR2 FYNNEI. The CDR3 spans 13 residues. Trimming took 10 bases from V and 5 from J, leaving 14 bases between them. The CDR3 DNA reads as TGTGCCATCGGATGGGGAGAAAATGAAAAACTGTTTTTT. Translation: CAIGWGENEKLFF.

The chain uses TRBV5-1 and TRBJ2-7, with no clear D. Trimming cost V 0 bases and J 0 bases, with 4 bases left between them. In germline, CDR1 is SGHRS, CDR2 YFSETQ. CDR3 length: 13 residues. In nucleotides, the CDR3 is TGCGCCAGCAGCTTGGCCGGCTCCTACGAGCAGTACTTC. It encodes CASSLAGSYEQYF.

This clonotype turned up a few times. The chain combines TRBV11-2 with TRBJ2-7, with TRBD1 matching over 9 bases. The CDR3 is 15 amino acids. CDR1 and CDR2 from the germline V gene are SGHAT and FQNNGV. V dropped 5 bases and J dropped 2; count of bases not matched to a gene: 7. The CDR3 region has the DNA TGTGCCAGCAGCCCCGGACAGGGGAACCCCTACGAGCAGTACTTC. It encodes CASSPGQGNPYEQYF.

This chain uses TRBV6-1 with TRBJ1-2; D is unresolved. Germline assignment: CDR1 MNHNS and CDR2 SASEGT. With 2 bases removed from V and 4 bases from J, the gap between germline ends came to 5 bases. This CDR3 spans 12 amino acids. The CDR3, as DNA: TGTGCCAGCAGTGAACACGGCTATGGCTACACCTTC. Its translation is CASSEHGYGYTF.

The chain recombines TRBV30 with TRBJ2-3, with D maybe TRBD1 (6 bases). Germline-derived CDR1 and CDR2 are GTSNPN and SVGIG (reference sequence). This CDR3 has 15 residues. V was trimmed by 4 bases and J by 2 bases, leaving 16 bases between them. The CDR3 region is CAWNGRGPLTDTQYF. The CDR3 DNA follows: TGTGCCTGGAATGGCAGGGGACCCCTCACAGATACGCAGTATTTT.

In its sample, this clonotype was seen many times. The chain recombines TRBV2 with TRBJ2-7; possibly TRBD2 for D (6 bases). In germline, CDR1 is SNHLY, CDR2 FYNNEI. Trimming took 7 bases from V and 0 from J, leaving 10 bases between them. The CDR3 is 13 residues long. CDR3: CASTGTHSYEQYF. Written as DNA, the CDR3 is TGTGCCAGCACCGGGACTCACTCCTACGAGCAGTACTTC. The entire variable domain, with the rest obtained from reference TRBV2 and TRBJ2-7, is as follows: EPEVTQTPSHQVTQMGQEVILRCVPISNHLYFYWYRQILGQKVEFLVSFYNNEISEKSEIFDDQFSVERPDGSNFTLKIRSTKLEDSAMYFCASTGTHSYEQYFGPGTRLTVT.

In its sample, this clonotype was seen many times. The chain couples TRBV12-3 or TRBV12-4 to TRBJ1-1, with D maybe TRBD1 (5 bases). The length of the CDR3 is 12 residues. The germline V and J ends were trimmed by 10 bases and 6 bases, with 15 bases remaining between them. Here the CDR3 DNA reads TGTGCCATCCTGGGATTGGGGGCTGAAGCTTTCTTT. The encoded protein is CAILGLGAEAFF.

The genes are TRBV7-3 and TRBJ2-2; unclear D gene. The CDR3 extends over 14 amino acids. Trimming removed 5 bases from V and 6 bases from J, with 13 bases in between. CDR1 is SGHTA and CDR2 is FQGTGA in the germline V gene. CDR3 residues: CASSTDQAPGELFF. The DNA of the CDR3 is TGTGCCAGCAGCACGGACCAAGCCCCCGGGGAGCTGTTTTTT.

V and J are TRBV5-1 and TRBJ2-5; 8 bases map to TRBD2. The length of the CDR3 is 15 residues. V lost 7 bases and J lost 5; bases outside the gene matches: 13. Germline V gene lookup returns CDR1 SGHRS and CDR2 YFSETQ. CDR3 sequence reads: CASFLQGGRLETQYF. The CDR3 bases are TGCGCCAGCTTCCTACAGGGCGGGAGGCTGGAGACCCAGTACTTC.

This clonotype occurred many times. V and J are TRBV5-1 and TRBJ1-4; tentative D call: TRBD1 (6 bases). Trimming removed 0 bases at V and 0 bases at J, with 6 bases between. Germline CDR1 SGHRS, CDR2 YFSETQ. The CDR3 has 15 residues. Here the CDR3 reads CASSLGTATNEKLFF. The CDR3 nucleotides are TGCGCCAGCAGCTTGGGGACAGCAACTAATGAAAAACTGTTTTTT.

This clonotype was seen more than once but under ten times. The V and J genes are TRBV7-9 and TRBJ2-7, with a weak D call TRBD1 (6 bases). Germline assignment: CDR1 SEHNR and CDR2 FQNEAQ (reference sequence). V dropped 1 base and J dropped 5 bases, with 12 bases sitting between them. The CDR3 is 14 residues long. CDR3 sequence reads: CASSLDRAIDEQYF. The DNA for the CDR3 is TGTGCCAGCAGCTTAGACAGGGCCATCGACGAGCAGTACTTC.

This clonotype was seen a handful of times. The chain couples TRBV11-2 to TRBJ2-1, with 9 nucleotides matching TRBD2. With V trimmed by 5 bases and J by 8 bases, 13 bases remained unmatched. Per germline, CDR1 SGHAT and CDR2 FQNNGV. The CDR3 runs 16 residues. The CDR3 region has the DNA TGTGCCAGCAGCCTCTGGCGGGAGGGCCCCTTGGATGAGCAGTTCTTC. It is translated as CASSLWREGPLDEQFF.

This clonotype was seen a few times. V is TRBV7-8 and J is TRBJ2-2; D might be TRBD1 (5 bases). Germline V gene sequence: CDR1 SGHVS, CDR2 FQNEAQ. Trimming cost V 7 bases and J 6 bases, with 18 bases left between them. The CDR3 is made up of 15 amino acids. Here the CDR3 DNA reads TGTGCCAGCATCATCCAGAAGGGGATCTCCGGGGAGCTGTTTTTT. Amino acids: CASIIQKGISGELFF.

This rearrangement joins TRBV28 to TRBJ2-7; D not resolved. Germline V gives CDR1 MDHEN, CDR2 SYDVKM. The V gene lost 1 base and the J gene lost 3 bases, with 7 bases spanning the gap. CDR3 length: 13 amino acids. The CDR3 reads CASSLSDIYEQYF. The DNA of the CDR3 is TGTGCCAGCAGTTTATCTGACATCTACGAGCAGTACTTC. The whole variable domain, filled in from reference TRBV28 and TRBJ2-7, reads DVKVTQSSRYLVKRTGEKVFLECVQDMDHENMFWYRQDPGLGLRLIYFSYDVKMKEKGDIPEGYSVSREKKERFSLILESASTNQTSMYLCASSLSDIYEQYFGPGTRLTVT.

The V call is TRBV29-1, the J call TRBJ2-7; D might be TRBD2 (6 bases). Germline CDR1 reads SQVTM; CDR2 reads ANQGSEA. This CDR3 region has 13 residues. V lost 2 bases and J 7 bases, leaving 15 bases between the germline ends. CDR3 amino acids: CSVERSGTDEQYF. The CDR3, as DNA: TGCAGCGTTGAAAGATCCGGGACTGATGAGCAGTACTTC.

A remark on this clonotype: Since the CDR3 does not end with the conserved phenylalanine or tryptophan, this likely comes from a read error. CDR3 loop: CASSLAGGVIREQFL. The CDR3 DNA reads TGTGCCAGCAGCTTAGCGGGGGGTGTAATCCGTGAGCAGTTCCTC. The V call is TRBV7-2, the J call TRBJ2-1; D may be TRBD2 (6 bases). The length of the CDR3 is 15 residues. Germline CDR1 reads SGHTA; CDR2 reads FQGNSA. Trimming cost V 0 bases and J 9 bases, with 15 bases left between them.

Many counts were recorded for this clonotype. The gene calls are TRBV10-3 and TRBJ2-5; no reliable D call. Trimming took off 0 bases at V and 4 bases at J, with 6 bases between the two ends. Germline V gene data show CDR1 as ENHRY and CDR2 as SYGVKD. This CDR3 is 13 amino acids long. The CDR3 nucleotides read TGTGCCATCAGTGAGTCTAGCTCAGAGACCCAGTACTTC. Its translation: CAISESSSETQYF.

V is TRBV9 and J is TRBJ2-5; 9 bases are shared with TRBD2. Trimming took 3 bases from V and 5 from J; bases not matched to a gene: 5. The CDR3 is 14 residues long. CDR1 and CDR2 (germline): SGDLS, YYNGEE. In DNA form, the CDR3 reads TGTGCCAGCAGCGAGGGACTAGCAGTGGAGACCCAGTACTTC. Protein sequence: CASSEGLAVETQYF.

This clonotype appeared many times. The gene calls are TRBV7-2 and TRBJ1-4, with no clear D. The V gene's germline CDR1 is SGHTA and CDR2 FQGNSA. CDR3 length: 15 amino acids. V shed 4 bases and J shed 5 bases, with 14 bases lying between them. CDR3 in amino acids: CASSWREGGNEKLFF. The CDR3 DNA sequence: TGTGCCAGCAGCTGGAGGGAGGGAGGGAATGAAAAACTGTTTTTT.